This TCR beta chain stems from a study of spatial heterogeneity in lung cancer. Study-wide background: The mean occurrence of each unique TCR and UMI combination in raw reads exceeded nine.

V shed 3 bases, J shed 0 bases, and the junction held 13 bases outside the gene matches. The length of the CDR3 is 18 residues. Germline-derived CDR1 and CDR2 are DFQATT and SNEGSKA (reference sequence). Time point indicated: sample taken at primary tumor resection. In each case, whole RNA from tumor, nontumor lung or frozen PBMC was sequenced unsorted. One entry per CDR3 protein, called by TCRdb with MiXCR from the 5' RACE reads. This table holds some 8,900 distinct CDR3 sequences, roughly 5% found once. By share, this clonotype ranks as medium-sized (0.01 to 0.1%). Its antigen remains unknown. With the library built for alpha chains, this beta chain is off target and its frequency is not meaningful. Study results and caveats: Blood carried ubiquitous expanded tumor TCRs more at resection than follow-up.

The V gene is TRBV20-1, the J gene TRBJ2-3, with 9 positions matching TRBD2. The receptor was derived from a male donor with early-stage non-small cell lung cancer. This material consisted of PBMCs, taken at surgery. In DNA, the CDR3 is TGCAGTGCTAGTATGACTAGCGGTTACGGGGCTAGCACAGATACGCAGTATTTT. Amino acid sequence: CSASMTSGYGASTDTQYF.